This is a list of T cell receptor beta chains from one sample in a study of immune characterization of retroperitoneal liposarcoma. Using its own MiXCR run on the PCR reads, TCRdb lists one record per CDR3 protein. The sample has 9,500 to 11,000 distinct CDR3 sequences; around 26% are singletons. Sequencing was carried out using tumor tissue. The receptors shown here come from a male donor with retroperitoneal liposarcoma. Each CDR3 is given with its conserved first and last residue. A D gene is named only where the DNA matches it firmly. Only some rows state a clone size, as once, few, many or a class for expanded clones.

j_call,d_call,clone_size,v_call,cdr3_nt,cdr3_aa
TRBJ2-4,NA,medium-sized,TRBV7-8,TGTGCCAGCAGCTTAGCGGAGTTCAATGAGCAGTACTTC,CASSLAEFNEQYF
TRBJ2-3,NA,NA,TRBV4-1,TGCGCCAGCAGCCAAGTTCTTTCGGGGGAGCAGTATTTT,CASSQVLSGEQYF
TRBJ2-7,NA,few,TRBV12-3/TRBV12-4,TGTGCCAGCAGCCCGGAGGGGTTCTACGAGCAGTACTTC,CASSPEGFYEQYF
TRBJ2-1,NA,NA,TRBV7-8,TGTGCCAGCAGCACACTGACTAGGAAGGAGACCCAGTTCTTC,CASSTLTRKETQFF
TRBJ2-7,NA,many,TRBV7-9,TGTGCCAGCAGCTTAGAAGTCCAGTTCGCCGAGCAGTACTTC,CASSLEVQFAEQYF
TRBJ2-1,NA,many,TRBV6-1,TGTGCCAGCAGTGAAGGGGTCCAAGAGACCCAGTTCTTC,CASSEGVQETQFF
TRBJ1-6,NA,NA,TRBV12-3/TRBV12-4,TGTGCCAGCAGTTTAGCGACTGCGGGGAATTCACCCCTCCACTTT,CASSLATAGNSPLHF
TRBJ2-7,NA,many,TRBV6-1,TGTGCCAGCAGTACACTTGACAGGTCTAGATCCAATGAGCAGTACTTC,CASSTLDRSRSNEQYF
TRBJ2-1,TRBD1,NA,TRBV7-2,TGTGCCAGCAGTTTCCCCTTGGGGCCAGGGGGCAATGAGCAGTTCTTC,CASSFPLGPGGNEQFF
TRBJ2-1,TRBD1,medium-sized,TRBV6-1,TGTGCCAGCAGGGGACAGGGGAGTTACGAGCAGTTCTTC,CASRGQGSYEQFF
TRBJ1-3,NA,few,TRBV11-3,TGTGCCAGCAGATCCCGACAGATCTCTGGAAACACCATATATTTT,CASRSRQISGNTIYF
TRBJ1-1,NA,few,TRBV6-1,TGTGCCAGCAGTCCGAGACACCTGAACACTGAAGCTTTCTTT,CASSPRHLNTEAFF
TRBJ2-1,TRBD2,medium-sized,TRBV27,TGTGCCAGCAGTCCCGCTCGGACTAGCGGGACTCTGTTCTTC,CASSPARTSGTLFF
TRBJ2-1,NA,many,TRBV7-2,TGTGCCAGCAGCTTAACAGGAGAGACCCAGTTCTTC,CASSLTGETQFF
TRBJ2-2,NA,NA,TRBV6-5,TGTGCCAGCAGTTACTCGCCCCTCACCGGGGAGCTGTTTTTT,CASSYSPLTGELFF
TRBJ2-3,NA,NA,TRBV6-1,NA,CASSEREQETQYFGAGTPTDTQYF
TRBJ2-7,TRBD2,medium-sized,TRBV6-1,TGTGCCAGCAGTCTAGCGGGGGGCTACGAGCAGTACTTC,CASSLAGGYEQYF
TRBJ2-7,TRBD2,medium-sized,TRBV27,TGTGCCAGCACCCAAACTGGACTAGCGGGGAAAAGTTACGAGCAGTACTTC,CASTQTGLAGKSYEQYF
TRBJ2-5,NA,medium-sized,TRBV6-6,TGTGCCAGCAGTTACGACACTCTCGAGACCCAGTACTTC,CASSYDTLETQYF
TRBJ2-6,NA,medium-sized,TRBV6-1,TGTGCCAGCAGCGAGAGGGGTTCCGGGGCCAACGTCCTGACTTTC,CASSERGSGANVLTF
TRBJ2-3,NA,many,TRBV11-2,TGTGCCAGCAGCTCCCGGGACCCGAGGGCAGATACGCAGTATTTT,CASSSRDPRADTQYF
TRBJ2-7,TRBD2,NA,TRBV6-5,TGTGCCAGCATTCGACTAGCGGGACTCCCGGGCGAGCAGTACTTC,CASIRLAGLPGEQYF
TRBJ2-7,NA,many,TRBV6-5,TGTGCCAGCAGTTACACCTCGACAGGACTAGGAGAGCAGTACTTC,CASSYTSTGLGEQYF
TRBJ2-1,TRBD2,few,TRBV7-8,TGTGCCAGCAGCTGGGCCTTCGGGAGGGCCTACGAGCAGTTCTTC,CASSWAFGRAYEQFF
TRBJ2-3,NA,few,TRBV6-1,TGTGCCAGCAGTTTAGGGGGTATCGCAGATACGCAGTATTTT,CASSLGGIADTQYF
TRBJ1-5,NA,few,TRBV6-1,TGTGCCAGCAGTGAAAACTGGGATCAGCCCCAGCATTTT,CASSENWDQPQHF
TRBJ2-3,TRBD2,many,TRBV6-1,TGTGCCAGCAGTGGGACTAGCGGGGGGGCAGATACGCAGTATTTT,CASSGTSGGADTQYF
TRBJ2-5,NA,medium-sized,TRBV12-3/TRBV12-4,TGTGCCAGCAGTTTTTTAGCGGAGTACAATGAGCAGTACTTC,CASSFLAEYNEQYF
TRBJ2-7,TRBD2,NA,TRBV7-3,TGTGCCAGCAGCTTGGACGGGGGGAGTTACAATGAGCAGTACTTC,CASSLDGGSYNEQYF
TRBJ2-2,NA,NA,TRBV10-3,TGTGCCACCCTGGCAAGCAAGAACACCGGGGAGCTGTTTTTT,CATLASKNTGELFF
TRBJ2-5,NA,NA,TRBV12-3/TRBV12-4,TGTGCCAGTACTGCGAAAAGAGGAGGGGGCCAAGAGACCCAGTACTTC,CASTAKRGGGQETQYF